This entry describes one TCR beta chain. Antigen: not known. The data stem from a study of radiotherapy plus CTLA-4 blockade in lung cancer. About the research overall: Among patients, over 15% showed objective responses, and approximately 29% had disease control. Study-wide points: According to reports, early shifts in blood T cell clones, alongside interferon-beta, forecast response most accurately. Peripheral blood showed expansion of tumor-derived TCR clones after radiotherapy and ipilimumab.

The CDR3 has 16 residues. Unmatched junction bases numbered 4, after V lost 2 bases and J lost 1 base. Germline assignment: CDR1 SGHNT and CDR2 YYREEE (reference sequence). Focal radiation was given together with CTLA-4 blockade (ipilimumab) to patients with chemo-refractory metastatic non-small-cell lung cancer. Libraries were prepared by immunoSEQ multiplex PCR; TCRdb keeps only in-frame clonotypes and omits some of them. The data contain approximately 53,000 clones, 80% to 90% of them singletons. The origin of this receptor is a human donor with non-small cell lung cancer whose response to radiotherapy plus ipilimumab could not be evaluated. The chain links TRBV5-4 to TRBJ2-5, with 11 bases aligning to TRBD2. The source was peripheral blood, collected from a patient treated with radiotherapy plus ipilimumab. CDR3 bases: TGTGCCAGCAGCTTCCCGACTAGCGGGGCCCAAGAGACCCAGTACTTC. This gives the protein CASSFPTSGAQETQYF.